The 32 T cell receptor beta chains below were found in one sample sequenced in a study of OX40 agonist ivuxolimab in advanced cancers. Clones were read by immunoSEQ multiplex PCR, and TCRdb kept only the in-frame ones, dropping some. The sample has 75,000 to 100,000 clones; approximately 84% are singletons. The specimen was CD4+ or CD8+ T cells sorted from blood, collected in a trial of the OX40 agonist ivuxolimab. The receptors stem from an adult with an advanced solid tumor such as melanoma, head and neck, liver or kidney cancer.

The genes are TRBV28 and TRBJ1-6; possibly TRBD1 for D (5 bases). Germline V CDR1 and CDR2: MDHEN, SYDVKM. With 9 bases removed from V and 7 bases from J, the gap between germline ends came to 16 bases. CDR3 length: 14 amino acids. The CDR3 region is CARPGTRENSPLHF. The CDR3 region has the DNA TGTGCCAGACCGGGGACCCGAGAGAATTCACCCCTCCACTTT.

The chain links TRBV27 to TRBJ1-1; D is undetermined. The CDR3 runs to 14 residues. V was clipped by 3 bases and J by 0 bases, with 8 bases between them. Germline values: CDR1 MNHEY, CDR2 SMNVEV (reference sequence). CDR3 coding DNA: TGTGCCAGCAGTTTTTCCGAGATGAACACTGAAGCTTTCTTT. It codes for CASSFSEMNTEAFF.

This chain uses TRBV4-3 with TRBJ1-2, with a possible D match to TRBD1 (6 bases). The germline V gene encodes CDR1 LGHNA and CDR2 YSLEER. The V end was cut by 1 base, the J end by 7 bases, with 16 bases between. CDR3 size: 15 residues. The DNA for the CDR3 is TGCGCCAGCAGCCAAGTTGGGGGCCTCACTGGTGGCTACACCTTC. As protein: CASSQVGGLTGGYTF.

This CDR3 is CASSPPEGGHGYTF. CDR3 sequence (DNA): TGTGCCAGCTCACCCCCCGAAGGGGGCCATGGCTACACCTTC. The V call is TRBV18, the J call TRBJ1-2, with TRBD1 matching over 7 bases. This CDR3 region has 14 residues. V lost 3 bases and J lost 6; bases outside the gene matches: 7. Germline V lookup: CDR1 KGHSH, CDR2 LQKENI.

J is TRBJ2-3 and V is TRBV5-1, with D possibly matching TRBD2 (6 bases). Trimming cost V 4 bases and J 0 bases, with 9 bases left between them. Germline CDR1 SGHRS, CDR2 YFSETQ. CDR3 length: 14 amino acids. CDR3 region: CASSGTWSTDTQYF. As DNA, the CDR3 is TGCGCCAGCAGCGGGACTTGGAGCACAGATACGCAGTATTTT.

The J gene is TRBJ2-7, the V gene TRBV7-6, with a weak D call TRBD2 (6 bases). The CDR3 is 15 residues long. V lost 2 bases, J lost 3 bases, and 14 bases lay in between. CDR1 is SGHVS, CDR2 FNYEAQ, per germline. The CDR3 reads CASSLRSAGNYEQYF. The CDR3 coding sequence is TGTGCCAGCAGCTTAAGGTCGGCGGGGAACTACGAGCAGTACTTC.

In its sample, this clone was seen once. The chain is built from TRBV4-1 and TRBJ1-4; no clear D gene. Between the trimmed V and J ends, which lost 1 base and 3 bases, there was a span of 15 bases. Per germline, CDR1 MGHRA and CDR2 YSYEKL. The CDR3 runs 17 residues. CDR3 sequence reads: CASSQVGIPSSNEKLFF. CDR3 DNA: TGCGCCAGCAGCCAAGTGGGTATACCTTCCTCTAATGAAAAACTGTTTTTT.

The CDR3 loop reads CASSSYRYRRETQYF. CDR3 nucleotide sequence: TGTGCCAGCAGCTCTTACAGATACAGGAGAGAGACCCAGTACTTC. The rearrangement joins TRBV14 to TRBJ2-5, with D perhaps matching TRBD1 (5 bases). Trimming pared 5 bases from V and 4 bases from J, leaving 17 bases between. The CDR3 is made up of 15 amino acids. Germline V CDR1 and CDR2: SGHDN, FVKESK. Filled out from reference TRBV14 and TRBJ2-5, the complete variable domain reads EAGVTQFPSHSVIEKGQTVTLRCDPISGHDNLYWYRRVMGKEIKFLLHFVKESKQDESGMPNNRFLAERTGGTYSTLKVQPAELEDSGVYFCASSSYRYRRETQYFGPGTRLLVL.

This rearrangement joins TRBV19 to TRBJ1-6; tentative D call: TRBD1 (6 bases). CDR1 is LNHDA, CDR2 SQIVND, per germline (reference sequence). With 4 bases removed from V and 7 bases from J, the gap between germline ends came to 14 bases. The CDR3 totals 15 residues. Here the CDR3 reads CASSRAGQTNSPLHF. The CDR3 bases are TGTGCCAGTAGTAGGGCAGGACAGACCAATTCACCCCTCCACTTT. Based on the CDR3 plus reference TRBV19 and TRBJ1-6, the full variable domain is DGGITQSPKYLFRKEGQNVTLSCEQNLNHDAMYWYRQDPGQGLRLIYYSQIVNDFQKGDIAEGYSVSREKKESFPLTVTSAQKNPTAFYLCASSRAGQTNSPLHFGNGTRLTVT.

The J gene is TRBJ1-3, the V gene TRBV9, with unresolved D. This CDR3 contains 12 residues. Germline CDR1 reads SGDLS; CDR2 reads YYNGEE. V shed 2 bases and J shed 7 bases, with 7 bases lying between them. The CDR3 DNA reads TGTGCCAGCAGCGTTTACGGGAACACCATATATTTT. It codes for CASSVYGNTIYF.

Only one count was recorded for this clone. This chain uses TRBV15 with TRBJ2-3, with D perhaps assigned TRBD1 or TRBD2 (6 bases each). CDR1 is LNHNV, CDR2 YYDKDF, per germline (reference sequence). The germline V and J ends were trimmed by 3 bases and 7 bases, with 14 bases remaining between them. The CDR3 is 14 amino acids. The DNA of the CDR3 is TGTGCCACCAGCAGGCCAGGGGAGGTGAATACGCAGTATTTT. This sequence encodes CATSRPGEVNTQYF.

The chain employs TRBV11-2 and TRBJ1-1; D possibly corresponds to TRBD1 (5 bases). The CDR3 consists of 14 residues. Trimming left V 2 bases short and J 5 bases short, with 12 bases between. Germline V lookup: CDR1 SGHAT, CDR2 FQNNGV. CDR3 sequence: CASSLSRGGTEAFF. Here the CDR3 DNA reads TGTGCCAGCAGCTTATCCCGGGGGGGGACTGAAGCTTTCTTT.

The chain recombines TRBV9 with TRBJ2-2, with D tentatively TRBD1 (6 bases). This CDR3 has 16 residues. Germline V gives CDR1 SGDLS, CDR2 YYNGEE. V shed 3 bases and J shed 0 bases, with 12 bases lying between them. The CDR3 DNA is TGTGCCAGCAGCGCCCGACAGGCCCCGAACACCGGGGAGCTGTTTTTT. This gives the protein CASSARQAPNTGELFF.

This clone was seen only once. The chain joins TRBV7-2 to TRBJ2-2; tentatively, D is TRBD1 or TRBD2 (5 bases each). Germline-derived CDR1 and CDR2 are SGHTA and FQGNSA. This CDR3 is 16 amino acids long. V dropped 2 bases and J dropped 3 bases, with 13 bases sitting between them. The CDR3 here is CASSLLGVVDTGELFF. CDR3 in DNA: TGTGCCAGCAGCTTACTGGGGGTAGTCGACACCGGGGAGCTGTTTTTT.

V is TRBV4-1 and J is TRBJ1-5, with TRBD1 identical over 7 bases. Germline-derived CDR1 and CDR2 are MGHRA and YSYEKL. V gave up 0 bases and J gave up 4 bases; unmatched junction bases: 6. This CDR3 region has 16 residues. The CDR3: CASSQEAGGWNQPQHF. The CDR3 nucleotides read TGCGCCAGCAGCCAAGAGGCAGGGGGATGGAATCAGCCCCAGCATTTT.

The V and J genes are TRBV7-3 and TRBJ2-5, with 13 positions matching TRBD2. Germline assignment: CDR1 SGHTA and CDR2 FQGTGA. V shed 5 bases and J 1 base; nucleotides not matched to a gene: 4. This CDR3 comprises 16 residues. CDR3 region: CASSPGLAGSQETQYF. As DNA, the CDR3 is TGTGCCAGCAGCCCGGGACTAGCGGGGTCCCAAGAGACCCAGTACTTC. Based on the CDR3 plus reference TRBV7-3 and TRBJ2-5, the full variable domain is GAGVSQTPSNKVTEKGKYVELRCDPISGHTALYWYRQSLGQGPEFLIYFQGTGAADDSGLPNDRFFAVRPEGSVSTLKIQRTERGDSAVYLCASSPGLAGSQETQYFGPGTRLLVL.

This sequence joins TRBV6-5 and TRBJ1-6; D is undetermined. The CDR3 has 14 residues. Between the trimmed V and J ends, which lost 6 bases and 7 bases, there was a span of 13 bases. CDR1 is MNHEY and CDR2 is SVGAGI in the germline V gene. The CDR3 protein is CASRREETNSPLHF. The CDR3, as DNA: TGTGCCAGCAGGCGGGAGGAAACGAATTCACCCCTCCACTTT.

V usage is TRBV7-2 and J usage is TRBJ1-5; no definite D call. Germline V gene sequence: CDR1 SGHTA, CDR2 FQGNSA. V was trimmed by 1 base and J by 0 bases, leaving 1 base between them. There are 13 residues in the CDR3. The CDR3, as DNA: TGTGCCAGCAGCTTAGATAGCAATCAGCCCCAGCATTTT. Its protein product is CASSLDSNQPQHF.

The chain employs TRBV30 and TRBJ1-2; no clear D gene. Germline CDR1 reads GTSNPN; CDR2 reads SVGIG (reference sequence). Trimming stripped 2 bases from V and 5 bases from J, with 12 bases between. The CDR3 runs to 13 residues. This CDR3 is CAWSPGSTYGYTF. The CDR3 nucleotides are TGTGCCTGGAGTCCGGGCAGTACTTATGGCTACACCTTC.

About this clone itself: The junction differs from germline at one of its ends, possibly a read error. The chain joins TRBV10-3 to TRBJ1-2; weak D call: TRBD1 (5 bases). From germline, CDR1 is ENHRY and CDR2 SYGVKD. This CDR3 region has 15 residues. The CDR3 nucleotides are TGTGCCAGCAGTTACTCGCCTGTTACAGGCTATGGCTACACCTTC. It yields the protein CASSYSPVTGYGYTF.

The CDR3 coding sequence is TGCGCCAGCAGCCCGAGGGGTAGCGGGGGTCCCCACGGGGAGCTGTTTTTT. Its translation is CASSPRGSGGPHGELFF. This chain uses TRBV5-1 with TRBJ2-2, with TRBD2 matching 9 bases. Trimming took 4 bases from V and 7 from J; bases not matched to a gene: 14. Per the germline V gene, CDR1 is SGHRS and CDR2 is YFSETQ. The CDR3 is made up of 17 amino acids.

The chain carries TRBV7-9 and TRBJ2-1; D is perhaps TRBD2 (5 bases). The CDR3 consists of 13 residues. Between the trimmed V and J ends, which lost 7 bases and 0 bases, there was a span of 7 bases. Per germline, CDR1 SEHNR and CDR2 FQNEAQ (reference sequence). The CDR3 sequence is CASTRGSYNEQFF. The CDR3 coding sequence is TGTGCCAGCACTCGGGGCTCCTACAATGAGCAGTTCTTC.

The chain links TRBV2 to TRBJ1-4; no definite D call. This CDR3 contains 15 residues. Trimming removed 6 bases from V and 0 bases from J, with 11 bases in between. Germline CDR1 and CDR2: SNHLY and FYNNEI. Here the CDR3 DNA reads TGTGCCAGCAGCCTCCTGATATCAACTAATGAAAAACTGTTTTTT. As protein: CASSLLISTNEKLFF.

The gene calls are TRBV5-5 and TRBJ2-1; D gene unclear. The CDR3 runs to 14 residues. From germline, CDR1 is SGHKS and CDR2 YYEKEE (reference sequence). V was pared by 4 bases and J by 8 bases, with 16 bases between. In DNA form, the CDR3 reads TGTGCCAGCAGCCGGCAGTGGACCGTGGATGAGCAGTTCTTC. It is translated as CASSRQWTVDEQFF.

The gene calls are TRBV15 and TRBJ2-7; weak D call: TRBD1 (6 bases). V gave up 0 bases and J gave up 4 bases, with 13 bases separating them. The CDR3 sequence is 15 residues long. Germline CDR1 LNHNV, CDR2 YYDKDF (reference sequence). The CDR3 reads CATSRDIGQTYEQYV. CDR3 nucleotide sequence: TGTGCCACCAGCAGAGATATTGGACAGACTTACGAGCAGTACGTC.

The chain recombines TRBV9 with TRBJ2-2; D might be TRBD1 (6 bases). The CDR3 contains 15 residues. V gave up 0 bases and J gave up 6 bases, with 12 bases separating them. Germline values: CDR1 SGDLS, CDR2 YYNGEE. The DNA for the CDR3 is TGTGCCAGCAGCGTAGGGACAGCCGGGGCCGGGGAGCTGTTTTTT. This codes for CASSVGTAGAGELFF.

The chain couples TRBV10-1 to TRBJ2-3; D possibly corresponds to TRBD1 (7 bases). The CDR3 is 15 amino acids. V was clipped by 0 bases and J by 3 bases, with 10 bases between them. The germline V gene encodes CDR1 WNHNN and CDR2 SYGVQD (reference sequence). CDR3 region: CASSESAGGTDTQYF. CDR3 sequence (DNA): TGCGCCAGCAGTGAGTCGGCAGGGGGGACAGATACGCAGTATTTT.

The gene calls are TRBV18 and TRBJ1-4; D gene uncertain. CDR1 and CDR2 from the germline V gene are KGHSH and LQKENI. The CDR3 runs 14 residues. Trimming took 3 bases from V and 11 from J, leaving 16 bases between them. CDR3 nucleotides: TGTGCCAGCTCACCCGACGGACTTCCTGGGAAACTGTTTTTT. It encodes CASSPDGLPGKLFF.

This clone has more than one count but fewer than ten. The chain combines TRBV6-1 with TRBJ1-3, with D unclear. V was trimmed by 7 bases and J by 0 bases, leaving 10 bases between them. CDR1 is MNHNS, CDR2 SASEGT, per germline. This CDR3 comprises 14 residues. The CDR3: CASTADISGNTIYF. CDR3 nucleotides: TGTGCCAGCACGGCCGACATCTCTGGAAACACCATATATTTT.

Comments on this clone: The identical CDR3 is also encoded by other nucleotide sequences in the sample. This chain uses TRBV18 with TRBJ1-5; 8 bases fit TRBD1. V shed 3 bases and J 2 bases; nucleotides not matched to a gene: 3. The germline CDR1 and CDR2 sequences are KGHSH and LQKENI. The CDR3 totals 15 residues. The DNA for the CDR3 is TGTGCCAGCTCACCCGACAGGGGAGGCAATCAGCCCCAGCATTTT. Translated: CASSPDRGGNQPQHF.

The chain is built from TRBV5-1 and TRBJ2-5; D unresolved. Germline V CDR1 and CDR2: SGHRS, YFSETQ. The V end lost 0 bases, the J end lost 2 bases, and 8 bases lay between the germline ends. This CDR3 spans 14 amino acids. The CDR3 DNA sequence: TGCGCCAGCAGCTTGGTCTTACAGCAAGAGACCCAGTACTTC. Translation: CASSLVLQQETQYF.

The rearrangement links TRBV18 to TRBJ2-5; the D gene is possibly TRBD2 (5 bases). The CDR3 runs 16 residues. Germline V gives CDR1 KGHSH, CDR2 LQKENI. V was clipped by 1 base and J by 5 bases, with 17 bases between them. CDR3 residues: CASSPREASQFETQYF. In DNA form, the CDR3 reads TGTGCCAGCTCACCACGAGAGGCTAGCCAGTTCGAGACCCAGTACTTC.